The 21 T cell receptor beta chains listed next were all sequenced from one sample in a study of shared clonotypes between healthy human individuals. Libraries were prepared by immunoSEQ multiplex PCR; TCRdb keeps only in-frame clonotypes and omits some of them. The repertoire holds roughly 2.5 million clones, with about 92% as singletons. The material sequenced was naive CD4+ T cells sorted from blood. Described subset: CD45RA+ positively selected. The receptors here all came from a man aged 18 to 29 in good health.

The chain links TRBV18 to TRBJ2-5, with TRBD1 as a possible D gene (7 bases). This CDR3 has 14 amino acids. Germline CDR1 reads KGHSH; CDR2 reads LQKENI. V gave up 3 bases and J gave up 5 bases, with 13 bases separating them. The CDR3 loop reads CASSPTGRKETQYF. The CDR3 bases are TGTGCCAGCTCACCGACAGGGAGGAAGGAGACCCAGTACTTC.

This clone is a singleton in its sample. Other DNA sequences from this sample encode an identical CDR3 as well. The V gene is TRBV6-5, the J gene TRBJ1-1, with TRBD1 as a possible D gene (5 bases). Between the trimmed V and J ends, which lost 4 bases and 1 base, there was a span of 10 bases. This CDR3 spans 14 amino acids. Germline V gene sequence: CDR1 MNHEY, CDR2 SVGAGI. DNA of the CDR3: TGTGCCAGCAGTTCTGGGACGGCGAACACTGAAGCTTTCTTT. Amino acids: CASSSGTANTEAFF.

The J gene is TRBJ2-7, the V gene TRBV6-1, with 7 positions matching TRBD1. Germline V gene sequence: CDR1 MNHNS, CDR2 SASEGT. After removal of 6 bases from V and 3 bases from J, the junction contained 11 bases not matched to a gene. The CDR3 consists of 15 residues. CDR3 protein: CASRTRQGSVYEQYF. The CDR3 nucleotides read TGTGCCAGCAGGACCAGACAGGGATCGGTCTACGAGCAGTACTTC.

Comments on this clone: Other DNA sequences from this sample encode an identical CDR3 as well. The chain couples TRBV18 to TRBJ1-5; D possibly corresponds to TRBD1 (5 bases). The CDR3 is 14 residues long. Germline V CDR1 and CDR2: KGHSH, LQKENI. Trimming took off 4 bases at V and 4 bases at J, with 11 bases between the two ends. CDR3 amino acids: CASSQGYSNQPQHF. CDR3 sequence (DNA): TGTGCCAGCTCACAGGGGTACTCAAATCAGCCCCAGCATTTT.

The rearrangement uses TRBV9 and TRBJ2-7; no clear D. CDR1 is SGDLS and CDR2 is YYNGEE in the germline V gene. With 1 base removed from V and 6 bases from J, the gap between germline ends came to 11 bases. This CDR3 region has 13 residues. Here the CDR3 reads CASSVSLESEQYF. The CDR3 nucleotides are TGTGCCAGCAGCGTAAGCCTGGAGTCCGAGCAGTACTTC.

Notes on this clone: This sample also contains other DNA sequences that code for the same CDR3. The chain is built from TRBV29-1 and TRBJ2-7; D ambiguous. V was trimmed by 4 bases and J by 3 bases, leaving 10 bases between them. CDR1 SQVTM and CDR2 ANQGSEA come from the germline V gene. This CDR3 contains 12 residues. This CDR3 is CSVVGTYYEQYF. The DNA of the CDR3 is TGCAGCGTTGTCGGCACCTACTACGAGCAGTACTTC.

V and J are TRBV6-1 and TRBJ1-5; D is uncertain. This CDR3 has 15 residues. The germline gives CDR1 MNHNS, CDR2 SASEGT. The V gene lost 2 bases and the J gene lost 4 bases, with 12 bases spanning the gap. Written as DNA, the CDR3 is TGTGCCAGCAGTGAAATAGGTACAGTTAATCAGCCCCAGCATTTT. The encoded protein is CASSEIGTVNQPQHF.

The gene calls are TRBV5-1 and TRBJ2-7; TRBD1 aligns across 12 bases. After removal of 4 bases from V and 5 bases from J, the junction contained 7 bases not matched to a gene. The CDR3 loop spans 15 amino acids. Germline V gives CDR1 SGHRS, CDR2 YFSETQ. The CDR3 nucleotides read TGCGCCAGCAGCGAGGGACAGGGGGCGCTAAACGAGCAGTACTTC. This codes for CASSEGQGALNEQYF.

The chain joins TRBV25-1 to TRBJ2-5; D is unresolved. Trimming pared 5 bases from V and 0 bases from J, leaving 4 bases between. CDR1 and CDR2 (germline): MGHDK, SYGVNS. The CDR3 length is 12 residues. This chain's CDR3 is CASSHNQETQYF. CDR3 DNA: TGTGCCAGCAGTCACAACCAAGAGACCCAGTACTTC.

The CDR3 loop is CASSGRISTDTQYF. The CDR3, as DNA: TGTGCCAGCTCAGGGAGGATTAGCACAGATACGCAGTATTTT. This chain uses TRBV18 with TRBJ2-3, with D perhaps TRBD2 (6 bases). Germline V lookup: CDR1 KGHSH, CDR2 LQKENI. The CDR3 runs to 14 residues. Trimming shortened V by 5 bases and J by 0 bases, and 9 bases separated the two germline ends. Combining the CDR3 with reference TRBV18 and TRBJ2-3 gives the whole variable domain NAGVMQNPRHLVRRRGQEARLRCSPMKGHSHVYWYRQLPEEGLKFMVYLQKENIIDESGMPKERFSAEFPKEGPSILRIQQVVRGDSAAYFCASSGRISTDTQYFGPGTRLTVL.

This chain joins TRBV19 and TRBJ1-6; 7 nucleotides agree with TRBD1. In germline, CDR1 is LNHDA, CDR2 SQIVND (reference sequence). V lost 7 bases and J lost 5; bases outside the gene matches: 5. CDR3 length: 14 residues. CDR3 region: CASNSDRDNSPLHF. The DNA of the CDR3 is TGTGCCAGTAACTCCGACAGGGATAATTCACCCCTCCACTTT.

The V and J genes are TRBV5-4 and TRBJ2-3; D gene ambiguous. Germline lookup yields CDR1 SGHNT and CDR2 YYREEE (reference sequence). The CDR3 runs to 13 residues. V was cut by 1 base and J by 4 bases, with 7 bases left in between. The DNA for the CDR3 is TGTGCCAGCAGCTTGTGGTCCGCAGATACGCAGTATTTT. Encoded protein: CASSLWSADTQYF.

This sequence joins TRBV2 and TRBJ2-2; 9 nucleotides line up with TRBD1. Germline CDR1 and CDR2: SNHLY and FYNNEI. This CDR3 spans 15 amino acids. V was pared by 7 bases and J by 2 bases, with 5 bases of the junction left unmatched. The CDR3 region has the DNA TGTGCCAGCAACAGGGACAGGGATAACACCGGGGAGCTGTTTTTT. Residues: CASNRDRDNTGELFF.

This clone has just one count. This chain joins TRBV2 and TRBJ1-2; 7 bases agree with TRBD1. This CDR3 comprises 15 residues. V lost 4 bases to trimming and J lost 8 bases; unmatched junction nucleotides: 13. Germline V lookup: CDR1 SNHLY, CDR2 FYNNEI. CDR3 region: CASSVGGQERPGYTF. CDR3 nucleotides: TGTGCCAGCAGTGTCGGTGGACAGGAAAGGCCCGGCTACACCTTC.

The rearrangement joins TRBV4-1 to TRBJ2-1, with D uncertain. Per germline, CDR1 MGHRA and CDR2 YSYEKL. The CDR3 loop spans 15 amino acids. Trimming took 4 bases from V and 2 from J, leaving 12 bases between them. CDR3 sequence: CASSPSADPYNEQFF. In nucleotides, the CDR3 is TGCGCCAGCAGCCCTTCTGCCGATCCCTACAATGAGCAGTTCTTC.

With respect to this clone: At the DNA level, this CDR3 is encoded by other sequences in the same sample as well. V gene TRBV18 combines with J gene TRBJ2-7, with 9 positions matching TRBD1. With 6 bases clipped from V and 2 bases from J, the junction kept 5 bases outside the gene matches. The CDR3 consists of 14 residues. The germline gives CDR1 KGHSH, CDR2 LQKENI. This CDR3 reads CASSSGTGTYEQYF. The CDR3 DNA follows: TGTGCCAGCTCTTCCGGGACAGGGACCTACGAGCAGTACTTC.

The chain is built from TRBV2 and TRBJ2-5; 10 bases are shared with TRBD1. V shed 5 bases and J 4 bases; nucleotides not matched to a gene: 7. Germline CDR1 SNHLY, CDR2 FYNNEI. The CDR3 is 15 amino acids. For the CDR3, the DNA is TGTGCCAGCAGTATCAAGGGACAGGGGCGAGAGACCCAGTACTTC. As protein: CASSIKGQGRETQYF.

The rearrangement uses TRBV5-1 and TRBJ2-4, with D possibly being TRBD1 or TRBD2 (6 bases each). Germline V gives CDR1 SGHRS, CDR2 YFSETQ. With 0 bases removed from V and 5 bases from J, the gap between germline ends came to 12 bases. CDR3 size: 15 residues. The DNA for the CDR3 is TGCGCCAGCAGCTTGGCCGGGGGCAGGGAAAACATTCAGTACTTC. This sequence encodes CASSLAGGRENIQYF.

This chain uses TRBV15 with TRBJ2-5; 7 bases agree with TRBD2. Germline V gene lookup returns CDR1 LNHNV and CDR2 YYDKDF (reference sequence). J gave up 4 bases and V 0 bases, and 8 bases lay outside the gene matches. CDR3 size: 16 residues. This CDR3 is CATSRDPGLQVETQYF. The DNA of the CDR3 is TGTGCCACCAGCAGAGATCCGGGACTACAAGTAGAGACCCAGTACTTC.

The V call is TRBV29-1, the J call TRBJ2-7; 11 nucleotides align to TRBD1. This CDR3 spans 14 amino acids. Germline V gives CDR1 SQVTM, CDR2 ANQGSEA. Unmatched junction bases numbered 7, after V lost 6 bases and J lost 3 bases. CDR3 DNA sequence: TGCAGCGTGGGCACGGGACAGGGGGACTACGAGCAGTACTTC. Encoded protein: CSVGTGQGDYEQYF.

V gene TRBV4-1 combines with J gene TRBJ2-7, with TRBD1 as a possible D gene (6 bases). V shed 1 base and J shed 3 bases, with 13 bases lying between them. The V gene's germline CDR1 is MGHRA and CDR2 YSYEKL. The CDR3 runs to 15 residues. DNA of the CDR3: TGCGCCAGCAGCCAAGGCGATACACAGGGCTACGAGCAGTACTTC. Residues: CASSQGDTQGYEQYF.